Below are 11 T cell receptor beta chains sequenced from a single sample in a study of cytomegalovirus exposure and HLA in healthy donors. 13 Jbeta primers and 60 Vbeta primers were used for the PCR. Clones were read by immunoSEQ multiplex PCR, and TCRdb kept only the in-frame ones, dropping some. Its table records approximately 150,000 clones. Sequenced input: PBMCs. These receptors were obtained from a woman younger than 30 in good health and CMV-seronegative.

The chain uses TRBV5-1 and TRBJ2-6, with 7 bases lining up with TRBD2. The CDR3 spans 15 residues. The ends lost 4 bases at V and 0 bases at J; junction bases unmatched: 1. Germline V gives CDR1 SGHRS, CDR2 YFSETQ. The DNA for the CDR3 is TGCGCCAGCAGCAAGCGGGACTCTGGGGCCAACGTCCTGACTTTC. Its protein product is CASSKRDSGANVLTF.

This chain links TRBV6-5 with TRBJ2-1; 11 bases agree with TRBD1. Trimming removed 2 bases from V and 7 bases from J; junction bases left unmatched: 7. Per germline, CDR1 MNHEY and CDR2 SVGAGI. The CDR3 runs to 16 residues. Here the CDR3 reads CASSYVGQGEGNEQFF. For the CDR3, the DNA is TGTGCCAGCAGTTACGTGGGACAGGGGGAGGGAAATGAGCAGTTCTTC.

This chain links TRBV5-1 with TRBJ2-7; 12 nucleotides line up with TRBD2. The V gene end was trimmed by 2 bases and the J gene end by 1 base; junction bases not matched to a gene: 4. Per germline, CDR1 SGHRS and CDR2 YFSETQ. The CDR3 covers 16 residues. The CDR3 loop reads CASSFTSGRRSYEQYF. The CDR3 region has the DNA TGCGCCAGCAGCTTTACTAGCGGGAGGAGGTCCTACGAGCAGTACTTC.

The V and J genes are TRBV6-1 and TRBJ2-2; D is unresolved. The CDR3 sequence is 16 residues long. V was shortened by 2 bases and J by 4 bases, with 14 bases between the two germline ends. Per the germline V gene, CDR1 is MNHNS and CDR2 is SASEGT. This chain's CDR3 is CASSESFGQSTGELFF. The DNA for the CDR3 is TGTGCCAGCAGTGAAAGCTTTGGGCAGTCCACCGGGGAGCTGTTTTTT.

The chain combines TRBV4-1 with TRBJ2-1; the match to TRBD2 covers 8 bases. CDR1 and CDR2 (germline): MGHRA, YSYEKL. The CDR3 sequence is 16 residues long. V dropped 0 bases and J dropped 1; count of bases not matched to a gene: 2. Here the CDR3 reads CASSQEERGSYNEQFF. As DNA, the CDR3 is TGCGCCAGCAGCCAAGAAGAGCGGGGGTCCTACAATGAGCAGTTCTTC.

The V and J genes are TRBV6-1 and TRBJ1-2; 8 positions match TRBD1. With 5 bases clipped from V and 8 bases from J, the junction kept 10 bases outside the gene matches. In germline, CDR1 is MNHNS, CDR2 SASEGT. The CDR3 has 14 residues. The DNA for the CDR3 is TGTGCCAGCAGTAAACCGACAGGGGATCGAGGCTACACCTTC. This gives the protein CASSKPTGDRGYTF.

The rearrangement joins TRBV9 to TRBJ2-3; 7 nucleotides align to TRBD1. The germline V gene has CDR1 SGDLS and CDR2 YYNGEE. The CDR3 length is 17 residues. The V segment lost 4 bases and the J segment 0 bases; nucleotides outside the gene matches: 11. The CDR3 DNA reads TGTGCCAGCAGCTTCCGACAGGGTATACCTAGCACAGATACGCAGTATTTT. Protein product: CASSFRQGIPSTDTQYF. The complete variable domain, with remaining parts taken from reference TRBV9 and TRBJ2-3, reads DSGVTQTPKHLITATGQRVTLRCSPRSGDLSVYWYQQSLDQGLQFLIQYYNGEERAKGNILERFSAQQFPDLHSELNLSSLELGDSALYFCASSFRQGIPSTDTQYFGPGTRLTVL.

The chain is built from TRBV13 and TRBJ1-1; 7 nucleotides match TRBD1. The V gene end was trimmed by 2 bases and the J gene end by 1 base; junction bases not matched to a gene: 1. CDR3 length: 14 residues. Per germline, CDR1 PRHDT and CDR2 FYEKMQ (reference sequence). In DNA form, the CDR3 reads TGTGCCAGCAGCTTACAGGGGGGGAACACTGAAGCTTTCTTT. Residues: CASSLQGGNTEAFF.

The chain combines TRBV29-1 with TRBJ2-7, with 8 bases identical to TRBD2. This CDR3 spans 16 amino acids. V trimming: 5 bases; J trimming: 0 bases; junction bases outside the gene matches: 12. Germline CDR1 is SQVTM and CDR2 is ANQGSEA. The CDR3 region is CSVPREGPQGSYEQYF. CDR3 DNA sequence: TGCAGCGTTCCCCGGGAGGGGCCGCAAGGCTCCTACGAGCAGTACTTC.

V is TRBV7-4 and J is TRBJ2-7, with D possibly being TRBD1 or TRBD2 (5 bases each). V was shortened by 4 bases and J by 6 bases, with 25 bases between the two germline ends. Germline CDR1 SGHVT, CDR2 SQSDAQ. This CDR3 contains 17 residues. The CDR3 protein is CASSCEGRWSNGGEQYV. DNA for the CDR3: TGTGCCAGCAGCTGCGAGGGCCGGTGGAGCAATGGGGGCGAGCAGTACGTC.

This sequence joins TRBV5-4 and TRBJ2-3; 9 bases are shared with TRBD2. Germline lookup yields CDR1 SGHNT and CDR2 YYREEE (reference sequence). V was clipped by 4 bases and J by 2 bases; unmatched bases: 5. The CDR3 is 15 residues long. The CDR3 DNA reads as TGTGCCAGCAGCCTAGCGGGACCCACCACAGATACGCAGTATTTT. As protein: CASSLAGPTTDTQYF.